This TCR beta chain was documented in a study of T cell responses to AZD1222 COVID-19 vaccine. Study-level findings and limits: Donors skewed white British and female; clonal diversity was possibly underestimated. Per reports, nearly half of all spike-specific TCRs target regions that are unmutated in variants. Across the whole spike, CD4 TCRs peaked at regions 160-218 and 743-854. Every sample of the repertoires postdated the peak T cell response.

TCRdb's table, derived via immunoSEQ multiplex PCR, lists solely in-frame clones and lacks some. The table records 30,000 to 35,000 clones, 78% of them present only once. This CDR3 spans 15 amino acids. From germline, CDR1 is SGHRS and CDR2 YFSETQ. The ends were cut back, 2 bases at V and 6 bases at J, with 14 bases in the middle. This clone has more than one count but fewer than ten. The antigen is not known. The chain is built from TRBV5-1 and TRBJ1-4; no reliable D call. The source of this sequence is an adult who received the AZD1222 COVID-19 vaccine. Sequences were derived from peripheral blood, sampled 28 days after the second AZD1222 dose. CDR3 bases: TGCGCCAGCAGCTTAACGGGAGGTGATCATGAAAAACTGTTTTTT. This gives the protein CASSLTGGDHEKLFF.